This record looks at one T cell receptor beta chain sequence and its context. No antigen is known for it. Unique molecular identifiers had been added to the TCR beta cDNA libraries. Researchers reported 400,000 to 600,000 cDNA molecules coming from roughly 1 to 10 million T cells. Using its own MiXCR run on the PCR reads, TCRdb lists one record per CDR3 protein. This table has roughly 800,000 distinct CDR3 sequences, 46% appearing once. The source of the sample is a study of post-analysis software for immune sequencing data. Study-wide points: F measure showed strong co-clustering of same-batch samples.

This receptor was identified in a girl aged 10-17 years with multiple sclerosis. Sequencing used blood.

The CDR3 nucleotides read TGTGCCAGCAGCCTGCGGACTAGCGGGAGGTATGAGCAGTTCTTC. Translated, it gives CASSLRTSGRYEQFF. The gene calls are TRBV7-9 and TRBJ2-1; 14 nucleotides agree with TRBD2. V lost 5 bases, J lost 8 bases, and 5 bases stayed unmatched. Germline loops: CDR1 SEHNR, CDR2 FQNEAQ (reference sequence). The CDR3 covers 15 residues.